This passage covers 10 T cell receptor beta chains from one sample sequenced in a study of blood T cell repertoires in COVID-19. Repertoires were generated with immunoSEQ multiplex PCR, while TCRdb's copy carries only in-frame clones and drops some. The sample carries around 42,000 clones, about nine tenths recorded once. The sequencing input was peripheral blood. The receptors come from a human donor in a cohort sampled during active COVID-19.

This clone occurred once. The chain links TRBV24-1 to TRBJ2-5, with 12 positions matching TRBD2. Germline V lookup: CDR1 KGHDR, CDR2 SFDVKD. V lost 5 bases to trimming and J lost 7 bases; unmatched junction nucleotides: 7. The CDR3 spans 15 residues. CDR3 loop: CATSGGTSGLSTQYF. CDR3 nucleotides: TGTGCCACCAGTGGTGGGACTAGCGGGTTGTCGACCCAGTACTTC.

This clone was seen only once. The CDR3 sequence: CASSTDRGAGELFF. In DNA, the CDR3 is TGTGCCAGCAGCACAGACAGGGGCGCCGGGGAGCTGTTTTTT. J is TRBJ2-2 and V is TRBV7-6; 8 positions agree with TRBD1. J lost 6 bases, V lost 5 bases, and 5 bases had no gene match. The CDR3 has 14 residues. Per germline, CDR1 SGHVS and CDR2 FNYEAQ.

This clone was detected only once. V usage is TRBV5-4 and J usage is TRBJ1-2; TRBD1 aligns across 11 bases. The V gene end was trimmed by 4 bases and the J gene end by 2 bases; junction bases not matched to a gene: 4. The CDR3 totals 15 residues. Germline V gives CDR1 SGHNT, CDR2 YYREEE (reference sequence). This CDR3 reads CASSRTGGGNYGYTF. DNA for the CDR3: TGTGCCAGCAGCAGGACAGGGGGCGGGAACTATGGCTACACCTTC.

The gene calls are TRBV28 and TRBJ1-1; possible D gene TRBD1, 6 bases. The ends were cut back, 5 bases at V and 3 bases at J, with 19 bases in the middle. This CDR3 region has 16 residues. Germline lookup yields CDR1 MDHEN and CDR2 SYDVKM. The CDR3 DNA sequence: TGTGCCAGCAGTCTCCGGGCCGGGGCAGGGGACACTGAAGCTTTCTTT. Protein product: CASSLRAGAGDTEAFF.

This chain joins TRBV6-5 and TRBJ2-7; D perhaps matches TRBD1 (6 bases). The CDR3 runs to 15 residues. Germline V lookup: CDR1 MNHEY, CDR2 SVGAGI. V shed 0 bases and J shed 0 bases, with 9 bases lying between them. The CDR3 coding sequence is TGTGCCAGCAGTTACTCGTGGGACAACTCCTACGAGCAGTACTTC. This translates into CASSYSWDNSYEQYF.

This sequence joins TRBV5-4 and TRBJ1-2; 9 bases are a match to TRBD1. Germline loops: CDR1 SGHNT, CDR2 YYREEE (reference sequence). The trim removed 4 bases at V and 3 bases at J, leaving 7 bases unmatched. This CDR3 comprises 15 residues. CDR3: CASSLLTGGDYGYTF. The CDR3 DNA sequence: TGTGCCAGCAGCCTCCTTACAGGGGGCGACTATGGCTACACCTTC.

The chain uses TRBV6-5 and TRBJ2-5, with TRBD1 matching over 7 bases. The CDR3 consists of 15 residues. Trimming removed 6 bases from V and 5 bases from J; junction bases left unmatched: 12. Germline-derived CDR1 and CDR2 are MNHEY and SVGAGI. CDR3 nucleotides: TGTGCCAGCAGCCGGACAGGCCAGATATTGGAGACCCAGTACTTC. It is translated as CASSRTGQILETQYF.

The chain is built from TRBV9 and TRBJ2-3, with TRBD2 identical over 9 bases. CDR1 SGDLS and CDR2 YYNGEE come from the germline V gene. J lost 6 bases, V lost 3 bases, and 5 bases had no gene match. This CDR3 has 14 residues. The CDR3 DNA sequence: TGTGCCAGCAGCGCTAGCGGGGCCCGGGATACGCAGTATTTT. As protein: CASSASGARDTQYF.

J is TRBJ2-3 and V is TRBV5-1, with D perhaps matching TRBD2 (5 bases). CDR1 SGHRS and CDR2 YFSETQ come from the germline V gene. CDR3 length: 16 residues. V shed 0 bases and J shed 0 bases, with 11 bases lying between them. The CDR3 spells CASSLASAASTDTQYF. DNA for the CDR3: TGCGCCAGCAGCTTGGCCTCAGCGGCTAGCACAGATACGCAGTATTTT.

By sample share, this clone is medium-sized. The chain is built from TRBV9 and TRBJ2-1; D possibly corresponds to TRBD2 (6 bases). The CDR3 covers 15 residues. Deletions cut 5 bases from V and 2 bases from J, with 14 bases between. Germline CDR1 is SGDLS and CDR2 is YYNGEE. CDR3 sequence reads: CASSLGEVAYNEQFF. The CDR3 DNA is TGTGCCAGCAGTTTGGGGGAGGTTGCCTACAATGAGCAGTTCTTC. The variable domain in full, completed from reference TRBV9 and TRBJ2-1, reads DSGVTQTPKHLITATGQRVTLRCSPRSGDLSVYWYQQSLDQGLQFLIQYYNGEERAKGNILERFSAQQFPDLHSELNLSSLELGDSALYFCASSLGEVAYNEQFFGPGTRLTVL.